This T cell receptor beta chain came from a study of T cells in Graves' hyperthyroidism and ophthalmopathy. To note about this clonotype: Its antigen is unknown.

Findings of the study overall: Appearing also in blood were most of the thyroid clonotypes expanded above 0.001.

RNA transcripts provided the source from which TCR beta CDR3 regions were amplified. Using the HTBI primer set, a first-round RT-PCR was run on the TCR CDR3. TCRdb redid the calling of the multiplex PCR reads with MiXCR, one entry per CDR3 protein. In the table there are about 420,000 distinct CDR3 sequences, 15% to 17% of which are singletons. Every diagnosis used clinical symptoms, serum thyroxine and TRAb, thyroid ultrasound and orbital computed tomography. The PBMCs were sourced from fresh peripheral blood (around 9.3 ml). The ends lost 0 bases at V and 4 bases at J; junction bases unmatched: 7. The CDR3 is 17 amino acids. Germline assignment: CDR1 LNHNV and CDR2 YYDKDF (reference sequence).

The receptor's source is a woman in her late teens or twenties with Graves' hyperthyroidism. The sequencing sample was made of blood. The chain uses TRBV15 and TRBJ2-1; 9 positions agree with TRBD2. The CDR3 sequence: CATSRENSGGGYNEQFF. CDR3 nucleotide sequence: TGTGCCACCAGCAGAGAGAATAGCGGGGGAGGATACAATGAGCAGTTCTTC.